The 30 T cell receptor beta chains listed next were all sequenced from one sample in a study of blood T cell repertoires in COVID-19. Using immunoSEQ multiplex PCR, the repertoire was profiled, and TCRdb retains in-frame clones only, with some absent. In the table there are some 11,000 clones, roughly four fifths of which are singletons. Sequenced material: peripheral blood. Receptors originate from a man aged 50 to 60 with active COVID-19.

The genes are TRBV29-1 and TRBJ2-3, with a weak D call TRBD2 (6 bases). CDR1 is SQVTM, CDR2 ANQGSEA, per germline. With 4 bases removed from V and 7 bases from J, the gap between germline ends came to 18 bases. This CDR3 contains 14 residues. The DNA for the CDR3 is TGCAGCGTTGTAACGGTTCGGGAGCAAAATACGCAGTATTTT. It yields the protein CSVVTVREQNTQYF.

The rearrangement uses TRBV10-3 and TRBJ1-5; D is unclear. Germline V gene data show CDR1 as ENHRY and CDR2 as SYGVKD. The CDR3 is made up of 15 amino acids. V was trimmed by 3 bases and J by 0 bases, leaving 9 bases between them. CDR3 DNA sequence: TGTGCCATCAGTGAACACAGTTATAGCAATCAGCCCCAGCATTTT. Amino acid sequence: CAISEHSYSNQPQHF.

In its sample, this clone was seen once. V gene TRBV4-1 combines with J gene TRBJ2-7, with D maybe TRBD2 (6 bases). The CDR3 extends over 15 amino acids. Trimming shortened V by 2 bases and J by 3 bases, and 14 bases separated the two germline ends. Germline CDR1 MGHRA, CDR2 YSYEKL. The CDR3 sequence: CASSQPRDGGYEQYF. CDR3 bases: TGCGCCAGCAGCCAACCTCGGGACGGGGGCTACGAGCAGTACTTC.

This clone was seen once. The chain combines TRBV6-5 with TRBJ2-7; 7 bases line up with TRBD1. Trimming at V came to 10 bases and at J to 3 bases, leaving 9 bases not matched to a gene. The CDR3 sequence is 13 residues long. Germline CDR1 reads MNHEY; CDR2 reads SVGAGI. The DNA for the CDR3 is TGTGCCAATACGGGACAGAAGCTCTACGAGCAGTACTTC. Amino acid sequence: CANTGQKLYEQYF.

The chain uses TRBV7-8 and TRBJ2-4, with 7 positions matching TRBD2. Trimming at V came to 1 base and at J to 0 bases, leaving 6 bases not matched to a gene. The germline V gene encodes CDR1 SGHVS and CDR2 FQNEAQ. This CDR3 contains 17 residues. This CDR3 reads CASSLGASGTAKNIQYF. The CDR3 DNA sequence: TGTGCCAGCAGCTTAGGCGCTAGCGGAACAGCCAAAAACATTCAGTACTTC.

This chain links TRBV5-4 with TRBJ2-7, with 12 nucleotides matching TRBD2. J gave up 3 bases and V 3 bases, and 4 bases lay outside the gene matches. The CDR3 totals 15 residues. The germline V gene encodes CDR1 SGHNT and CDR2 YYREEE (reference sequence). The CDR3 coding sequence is TGTGCCAGCAGCTCAACGACTAGCGGGAGCTACGAGCAGTACTTC. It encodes CASSSTTSGSYEQYF.

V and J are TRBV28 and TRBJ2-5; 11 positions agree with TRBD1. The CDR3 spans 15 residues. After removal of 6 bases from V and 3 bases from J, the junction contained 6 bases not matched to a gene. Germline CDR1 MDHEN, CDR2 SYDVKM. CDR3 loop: CASSPRTGGEETQYF. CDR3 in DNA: TGTGCCAGCAGCCCGCGGACAGGGGGCGAAGAGACCCAGTACTTC.

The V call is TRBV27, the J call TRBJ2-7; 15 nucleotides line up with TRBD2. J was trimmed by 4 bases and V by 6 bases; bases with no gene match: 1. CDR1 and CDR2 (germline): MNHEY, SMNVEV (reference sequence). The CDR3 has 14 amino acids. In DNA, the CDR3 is TGTGCCAGCAGGGGACTAGCGGGAGGATACGAGCAGTACTTC. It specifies CASRGLAGGYEQYF.

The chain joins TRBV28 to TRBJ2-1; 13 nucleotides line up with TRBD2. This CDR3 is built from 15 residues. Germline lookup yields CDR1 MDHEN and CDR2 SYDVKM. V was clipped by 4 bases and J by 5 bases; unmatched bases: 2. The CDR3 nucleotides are TGTGCCAGCAGTTCGGGACTAGCGGGGAACAATGAGCAGTTCTTC. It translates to CASSSGLAGNNEQFF.

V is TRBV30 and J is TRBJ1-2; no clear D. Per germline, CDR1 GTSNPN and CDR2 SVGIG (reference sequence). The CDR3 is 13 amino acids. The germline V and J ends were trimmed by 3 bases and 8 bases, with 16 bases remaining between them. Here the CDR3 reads CAWRRNLTGGYTF. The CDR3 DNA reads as TGTGCCTGGAGGCGTAACCTAACGGGGGGCTACACCTTC.

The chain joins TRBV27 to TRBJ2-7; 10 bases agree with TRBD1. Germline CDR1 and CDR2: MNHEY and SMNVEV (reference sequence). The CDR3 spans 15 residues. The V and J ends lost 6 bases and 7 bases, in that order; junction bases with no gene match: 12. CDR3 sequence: CASSPETGGAGEQYF. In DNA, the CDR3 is TGTGCCAGCAGCCCCGAGACAGGGGGCGCGGGGGAGCAGTACTTC.

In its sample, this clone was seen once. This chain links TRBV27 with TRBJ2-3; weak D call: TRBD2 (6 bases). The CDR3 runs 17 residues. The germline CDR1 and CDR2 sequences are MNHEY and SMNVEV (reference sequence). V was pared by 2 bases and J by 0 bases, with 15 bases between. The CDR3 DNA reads TGTGCCAGCAGTTTAGAGCCCCCAACTAGCAGCACAGATACGCAGTATTTT. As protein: CASSLEPPTSSTDTQYF.

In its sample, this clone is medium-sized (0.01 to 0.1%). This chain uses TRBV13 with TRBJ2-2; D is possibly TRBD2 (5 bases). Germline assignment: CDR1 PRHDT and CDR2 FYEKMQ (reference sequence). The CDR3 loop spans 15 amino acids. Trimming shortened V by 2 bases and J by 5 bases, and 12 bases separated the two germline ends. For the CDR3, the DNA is TGTGCCAGCAGCTTAACGGGGTTTCGGACCGGGGAGCTGTTTTTT. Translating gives CASSLTGFRTGELFF.

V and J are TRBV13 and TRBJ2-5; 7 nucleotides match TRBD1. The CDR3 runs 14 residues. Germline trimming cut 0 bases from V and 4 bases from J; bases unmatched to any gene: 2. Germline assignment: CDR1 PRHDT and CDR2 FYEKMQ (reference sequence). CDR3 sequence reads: CASSLGPGGETQYF. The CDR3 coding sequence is TGTGCCAGCAGCTTAGGTCCAGGGGGAGAGACCCAGTACTTC.

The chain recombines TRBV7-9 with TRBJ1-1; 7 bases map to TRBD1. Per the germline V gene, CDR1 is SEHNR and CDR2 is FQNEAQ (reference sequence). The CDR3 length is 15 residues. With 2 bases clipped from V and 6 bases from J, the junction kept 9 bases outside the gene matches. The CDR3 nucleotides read TGTGCCAGCAGCTTAAGGGACAGCTGGAAGGCTGAAGCTTTCTTT. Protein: CASSLRDSWKAEAFF.

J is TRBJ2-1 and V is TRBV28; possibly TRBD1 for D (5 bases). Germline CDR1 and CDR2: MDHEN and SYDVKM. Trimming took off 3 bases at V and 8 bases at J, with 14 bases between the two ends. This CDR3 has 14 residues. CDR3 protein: CASSFGRAPDEQFF. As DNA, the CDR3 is TGTGCCAGCAGTTTCGGCAGGGCCCCAGATGAGCAGTTCTTC.

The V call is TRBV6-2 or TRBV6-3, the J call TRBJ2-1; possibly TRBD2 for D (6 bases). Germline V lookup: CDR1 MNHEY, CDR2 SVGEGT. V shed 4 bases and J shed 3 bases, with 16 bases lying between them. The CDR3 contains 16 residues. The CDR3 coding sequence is TGTGCCAGCAGTTCGCCGGGGCGGGATAACTACAATGAGCAGTTCTTC. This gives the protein CASSSPGRDNYNEQFF.

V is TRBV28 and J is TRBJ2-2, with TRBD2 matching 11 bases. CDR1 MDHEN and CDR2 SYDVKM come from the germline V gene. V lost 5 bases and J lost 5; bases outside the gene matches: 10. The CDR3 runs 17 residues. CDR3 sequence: CASSTPTSGRGTGELFF. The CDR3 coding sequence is TGTGCCAGCAGTACCCCCACTAGCGGGAGAGGTACCGGGGAGCTGTTTTTT.

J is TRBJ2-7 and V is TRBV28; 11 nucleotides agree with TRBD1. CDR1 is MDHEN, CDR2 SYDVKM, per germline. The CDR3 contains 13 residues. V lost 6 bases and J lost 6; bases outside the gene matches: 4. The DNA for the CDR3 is TGTGCCAGCAGGGGACAGGGGGTATCCGAGCAGTACTTC. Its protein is CASRGQGVSEQYF.

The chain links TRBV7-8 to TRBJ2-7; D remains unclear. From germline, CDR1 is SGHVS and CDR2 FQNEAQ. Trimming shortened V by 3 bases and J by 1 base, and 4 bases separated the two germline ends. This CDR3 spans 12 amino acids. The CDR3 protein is CASSFGSYEQYF. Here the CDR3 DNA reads TGTGCCAGCAGCTTCGGGTCCTACGAGCAGTACTTC.

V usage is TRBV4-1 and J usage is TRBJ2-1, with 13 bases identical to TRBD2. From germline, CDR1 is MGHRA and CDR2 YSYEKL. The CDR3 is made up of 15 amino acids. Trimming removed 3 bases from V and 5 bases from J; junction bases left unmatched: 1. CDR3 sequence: CASSHGTSGNNEQFF. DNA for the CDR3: TGCGCCAGCAGCCACGGGACTAGCGGGAACAATGAGCAGTTCTTC.

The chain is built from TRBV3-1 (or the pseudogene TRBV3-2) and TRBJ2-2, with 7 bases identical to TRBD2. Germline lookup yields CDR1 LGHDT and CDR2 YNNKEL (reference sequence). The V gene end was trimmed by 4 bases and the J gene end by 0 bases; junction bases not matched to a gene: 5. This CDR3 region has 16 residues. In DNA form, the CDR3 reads TGTGCCAGCAGCCCGGGGGACTATTCGAACACCGGGGAGCTGTTTTTT. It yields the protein CASSPGDYSNTGELFF.

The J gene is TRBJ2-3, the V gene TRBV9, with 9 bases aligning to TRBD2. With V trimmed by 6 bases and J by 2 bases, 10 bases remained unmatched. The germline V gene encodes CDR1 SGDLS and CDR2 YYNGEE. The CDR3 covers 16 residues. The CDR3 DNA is TGTGCCAGCACTGGGAATAGCGGGAGCCCCACAGATACGCAGTATTTT. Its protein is CASTGNSGSPTDTQYF.

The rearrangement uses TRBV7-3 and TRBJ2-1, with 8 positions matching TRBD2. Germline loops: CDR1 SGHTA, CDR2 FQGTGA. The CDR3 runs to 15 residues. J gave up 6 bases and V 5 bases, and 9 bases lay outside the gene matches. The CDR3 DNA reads TGTGCCAGCAGCCCTACGGGACTAGTCCTCAATGAGCAGTTCTTC. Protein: CASSPTGLVLNEQFF.

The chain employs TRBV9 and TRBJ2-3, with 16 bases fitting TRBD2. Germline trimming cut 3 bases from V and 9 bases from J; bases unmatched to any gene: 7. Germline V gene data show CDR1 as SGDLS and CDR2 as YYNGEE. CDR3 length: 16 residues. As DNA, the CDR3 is TGTGCCAGCAGCGGTGAGGGACTAGCGGGAGGGGACACGCAGTATTTT. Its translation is CASSGEGLAGGDTQYF.

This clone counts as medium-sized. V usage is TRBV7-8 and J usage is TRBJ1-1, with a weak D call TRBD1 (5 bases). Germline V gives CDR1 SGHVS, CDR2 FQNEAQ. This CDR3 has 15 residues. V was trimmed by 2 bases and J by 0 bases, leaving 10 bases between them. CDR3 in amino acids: CASSLTAGLNTEAFF. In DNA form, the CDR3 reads TGTGCCAGCAGCTTAACGGCAGGGTTGAACACTGAAGCTTTCTTT.

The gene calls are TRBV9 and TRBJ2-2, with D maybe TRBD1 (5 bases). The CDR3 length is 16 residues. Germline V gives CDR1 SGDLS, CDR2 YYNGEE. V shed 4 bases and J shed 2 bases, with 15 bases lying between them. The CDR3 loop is CASSFRATENTGELFF. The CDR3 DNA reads TGTGCCAGCAGCTTTCGGGCGACAGAAAACACCGGGGAGCTGTTTTTT.

CDR3 sequence reads: CASSATAYQTPADTQYF. CDR3 coding DNA: TGTGCCAGCAGCGCAACTGCATACCAGACACCCGCAGATACGCAGTATTTT. J is TRBJ2-3 and V is TRBV9; no definite D call. Germline assignment: CDR1 SGDLS and CDR2 YYNGEE. Trimming stripped 3 bases from V and 4 bases from J, with 21 bases between. The CDR3 totals 17 residues.

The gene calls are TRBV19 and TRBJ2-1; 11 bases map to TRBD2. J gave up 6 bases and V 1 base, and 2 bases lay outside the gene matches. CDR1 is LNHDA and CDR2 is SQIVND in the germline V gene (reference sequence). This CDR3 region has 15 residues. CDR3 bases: TGTGCCAGTAGTATAGGACTAGCGGGGCTCAATGAGCAGTTCTTC. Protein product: CASSIGLAGLNEQFF.

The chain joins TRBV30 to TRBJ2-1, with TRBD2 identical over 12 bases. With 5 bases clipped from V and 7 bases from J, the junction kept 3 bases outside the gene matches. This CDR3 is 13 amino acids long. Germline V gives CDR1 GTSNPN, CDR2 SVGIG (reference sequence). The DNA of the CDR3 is TGTGCCTGGTCCGGGACTAGCGGGAATGAGCAGTTCTTC. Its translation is CAWSGTSGNEQFF.